This entry features one TCR beta chain sequence. Its cognate antigen is unknown. This sample was included in a study of shared clonotypes between healthy human individuals. Broader study findings: Rarefaction indicated that sorted-subset sequencing remained incomplete although depth was large.

CD8 cells regarded as naive lacked CD45RO, were positively chosen for CCR7, and omitted terminally differentiated effector memory CD45RA+ cells. The CDR3 sequence is 14 residues long. V dropped 5 bases and J dropped 1 base, with 12 bases sitting between them. The V gene's germline CDR1 is SGHTA and CDR2 FQGNSA. In the source study's methods: ImmunoSEQ yielded junction-only sequences lacking quality scores, so filtering differed. Profiling relied on immunoSEQ multiplex PCR, and the TCRdb table lists in-frame clones only, not all of them. The DNA was the basis for D and trimming; V, J and clone size are from that table. The table includes around 2.1 million clones, 85% to 95% detected once.

The source material was naive CD8+ T cells from PBMCs. V and J are TRBV7-2 and TRBJ2-7; possibly TRBD2 for D (5 bases). The clonotype comes from a man younger than 30 in good health. Some clones in this sample may be carry-over from other donors' samples. CDR3 residues: CASSPLERSYEQYF. CDR3 DNA sequence: TGTGCCAGCAGCCCGTTGGAGCGGTCCTACGAGCAGTACTTC.